The 9 T cell receptor beta chains below come from one sample, sequenced in a study of blood T cell repertoires in COVID-19. Clones were sequenced by immunoSEQ multiplex PCR, and TCRdb holds only the in-frame ones, with some missing. The sample contains hundreds of thousands of clones, approximately 85% of which appear only once. Specimen: PBMCs or T cells enriched from blood (not recorded which). These receptors were obtained from a woman in her forties or fifties who had recovered from COVID-19.

This chain joins TRBV28 and TRBJ1-2, with 8 bases fitting TRBD1. This CDR3 contains 14 residues. V trimming: 3 bases; J trimming: 5 bases; junction bases outside the gene matches: 5. In germline, CDR1 is MDHEN, CDR2 SYDVKM. DNA of the CDR3: TGTGCCAGCAGTTTGGACAGGGACGGGTATGGCTACACCTTC. Protein product: CASSLDRDGYGYTF.

This CDR3 is CAWRGQGWGNQPQHF. The CDR3 DNA reads TGTGCCTGGAGAGGACAGGGTTGGGGCAATCAGCCCCAGCATTTT. The chain recombines TRBV30 with TRBJ1-5, with 8 bases fitting TRBD1. The CDR3 sequence is 15 residues long. V lost 3 bases to trimming and J lost 2 bases; unmatched junction nucleotides: 6. CDR1 and CDR2 from the germline V gene are GTSNPN and SVGIG (reference sequence).

The chain's CDR3 is CASLRDPGEKLFF. CDR3 nucleotides: TGTGCCAGCCTGCGGGACCCCGGGGAAAAACTGTTTTTT. V usage is TRBV2 and J usage is TRBJ1-4; D may be TRBD1 (5 bases). Per the germline V gene, CDR1 is SNHLY and CDR2 is FYNNEI. V was clipped by 8 bases and J by 8 bases, with 15 bases between them. The CDR3 extends over 13 amino acids.

The CDR3 spells CSVVTGGYEKLFF. The CDR3 DNA follows: TGCAGCGTTGTAACAGGGGGCTATGAAAAACTGTTTTTT. The chain has TRBV29-1 and TRBJ1-4; 9 bases fit TRBD1. This CDR3 has 13 amino acids. CDR1 is SQVTM, CDR2 ANQGSEA, per germline. Trimming took 4 bases from V and 6 from J; bases not matched to a gene: 3.

The chain uses TRBV30 and TRBJ1-5; TRBD1 is a possible D gene (5 bases). The V end was cut by 1 base, the J end by 5 bases, with 9 bases between. This CDR3 has 13 residues. Per germline, CDR1 GTSNPN and CDR2 SVGIG (reference sequence). Written as DNA, the CDR3 is TGTGCCTGGAGTGAACAGGCGTATCAGCCCCAGCATTTT. This encodes CAWSEQAYQPQHF.

The V gene is TRBV3-1 (or the pseudogene TRBV3-2), the J gene TRBJ2-7; D is perhaps TRBD1 (6 bases). Trimming removed 1 base at V and 2 bases at J, with 12 bases between. Germline CDR1 reads LGHDT; CDR2 reads YNNKEL (reference sequence). The CDR3 is 15 residues long. The CDR3 DNA reads as TGTGCCAGCAGCCAAGGAGCAGGGGCCCCCTACGAGCAGTACTTC. Translated, it gives CASSQGAGAPYEQYF.

The chain links TRBV19 to TRBJ2-1; 7 bases map to TRBD2. The V gene end was trimmed by 3 bases and the J gene end by 7 bases; junction bases not matched to a gene: 6. The CDR3 length is 14 residues. The germline V gene encodes CDR1 LNHDA and CDR2 SQIVND (reference sequence). This chain's CDR3 is CASSIDGLVNEQFF. In DNA, the CDR3 is TGTGCCAGTAGTATCGATGGACTAGTGAATGAGCAGTTCTTC.

The chain recombines TRBV6-2 or TRBV6-3 with TRBJ2-7; D might be TRBD1 (6 bases). Germline CDR1 reads MNHEY; CDR2 reads SVGEGT. CDR3 length equals 14 residues. V was trimmed by 2 bases and J by 7 bases, leaving 15 bases between them. CDR3 coding DNA: TGTGCCAGCAGTTACCCTAACAGGGCCTGGGAGCAGTACTTC. Protein sequence: CASSYPNRAWEQYF.

The V and J genes are TRBV11-3 and TRBJ2-1; 8 nucleotides align to TRBD2. CDR1 SGHNT and CDR2 YENEEA come from the germline V gene. The CDR3 spans 17 residues. The V and J ends lost 1 base and 4 bases, in that order; junction bases with no gene match: 9. The CDR3 DNA sequence: TGTGCCAGCAGCTTAGGGGTAGCGGGGAGGCTTTACAATGAGCAGTTCTTC. It yields the protein CASSLGVAGRLYNEQFF. Drawing the rest from reference TRBV11-3 and TRBJ2-1, the complete variable domain is EAGVVQSPRYKIIEKKQPVAFWCNPISGHNTLYWYLQNLGQGPELLIRYENEEAVDDSQLPKDRFSAERLKGVDSTLKIQPAELGDSAVYLCASSLGVAGRLYNEQFFGPGTRLTVL.